These T cell receptor beta chains were read from a single sample in a study of blood T cell repertoires in COVID-19. Generated by immunoSEQ multiplex PCR, the TCRdb table keeps only in-frame clones and is missing some. The table records over 200,000 clones, around 88% of them present only once. Source material: PBMCs or T cells enriched from blood (not recorded which). Source of these receptors: a woman aged 40 to 50 with acute COVID-19. The CDR3 runs from the conserved cysteine through the conserved F or W. D genes are given only for firm matches.

V	D	J	CDR3	DNA
TRBV19	TRBD1	TRBJ1-5	CASNNRGRAGNQPQHF	TGTGCCAGTAACAACAGGGGGCGCGCGGGCAATCAGCCCCAGCATTTT
TRBV2	-	TRBJ2-3	CASSVGRPQSTDTQYF	TGTGCCAGCAGTGTGGGCAGACCGCAAAGCACAGATACGCAGTATTTT
TRBV6-5	-	TRBJ1-2	CASKTANYGYTF	TGTGCCAGCAAGACAGCTAACTATGGCTACACCTTC
TRBV19	-	TRBJ1-4	CASKEQGNEKLFF	TGTGCCAGTAAGGAGCAGGGGAATGAAAAACTGTTTTTT
TRBV7-6	TRBD1	TRBJ1-2	CASSSGQGLNYGYTF	TGTGCCAGCAGCTCTGGACAGGGACTCAACTATGGCTACACCTTC
TRBV6-2/TRBV6-3	TRBD2	TRBJ2-1	CASSYGLDYNEQFF	TGTGCCAGCAGTTACGGACTAGACTACAATGAGCAGTTCTTC
TRBV2	TRBD1	TRBJ2-5	CASSARTGTETQYF	TGTGCCAGCAGTGCCCGGACAGGAACAGAGACCCAGTACTTC
TRBV7-6	-	TRBJ1-5	CASSLRQNQPQHF	TGTGCCAGCAGCCTCAGACAGAATCAGCCCCAGCATTTT
TRBV6-5	-	TRBJ1-1	CASRTGGTEAFF	TGTGCCAGCAGAACCGGGGGGACTGAAGCTTTCTTT
TRBV7-2	-	TRBJ1-5	CASSRTGVGNQPQHF	TGTGCCAGCAGCCGGACCGGGGTCGGCAATCAGCCCCAGCATTTT
TRBV4-2	-	TRBJ2-5	CASSQDGGPGTQYF	TGTGCCAGCAGCCAAGACGGGGGTCCGGGGACCCAGTACTTC
TRBV4-3	-	TRBJ1-2	CASSQDRLGSLNYGYTF	TGCGCCAGCAGCCAAGATAGGCTCGGGTCCTTAAACTATGGCTACACCTTC